This TCR beta chain is drawn from a study of cytomegalovirus exposure and HLA in healthy donors (dated by TCRdb to about 2017). Broadly, across the study: An earlier analysis of roughly 610 of the donors reported approximately 300 Gb of sequence data and 95 million to 130 million unique TCR beta sequences obtained from around 170 million T cells. An early release that covered 500 to 800 HLA-typed donors contained around 300 gigabases of sequencing data and about 84 million unique TCR sequences. Of the approximately 400 genotyped donors, approximately 81% were placed in the genetic ancestry cluster associated with self-reported Caucasian donors. The aim of the study was to test whether cataloging public T cell receptors could identify signatures of past pathogen exposure. The study profiled the T cell repertoires of under 700 subjects by immunosequencing and related them to cytomegalovirus serostatus. A separate validation cohort of 100 to 150 different subjects was used in addition to the roughly 670-subject first cohort. To predict cytomegalovirus infection status, the study combined high-throughput TCR immunosequencing, statistical association of individual TCRs with disease status, and machine learning. A later analysis re-analyzed previously published TCR beta repertoires from approximately 670 donors and added high-resolution HLA genotyping to study TCR occurrence patterns. In the later analysis, no new phenotypic data were used to find candidate immune exposures; instead, reliance was placed on TCR beta sequences and their occurrence across donors. In an earlier analysis of several hundred of the donors, high-throughput TCR beta sequencing was used to judge whether each TCR beta V gene segment behaved as functional or pseudogenic. Donor age, sex, ethnicity and CMV serostatus were compiled together with the repertoire data. A later genetic analysis used genome-wide SNP genotypes for about 65% of the 666 donors, treating that subset as a discovery cohort. All discovery cohort repertoires had been generated on a single sequencing platform. HLA typing included class I and class II loci at four-digit resolution. The number of typed donors differed by locus: about 620-640 for A, B, C, DRB1 and DQB1; 522 for DQA1; 606 for DPA1; and 400 to 480 for DPB1. Because of strong linkage in the cohort, 5 or 6 DR-DQ haplotypes were treated as single units for association and clustering. Among about 390 genotyped donors of the cohort, an average of around 240,000 unique TCR beta nucleotide sequences were sequenced per donor, around 20% of them non-productive.

A word on this clone: This receptor's antigen is unknown. No much larger clone exists at a distance of one base, and base qualities are not known.

The cohort comprised 670 or so healthy bone marrow donors. At the time of sampling, every cohort member was nominally healthy, though immune exposures that went unrecorded were likely present. The donor tested CMV seropositive and was one of the 289 seropositive cohort members. Each donor provided a peripheral blood sample, and peripheral blood mononuclear cells were used for TCR beta sequencing. Genomic DNA was extracted from the blood cell samples with the Qiagen DNeasy Blood Extraction Kit. What the authors observed across the whole study: A later analysis found that most CMV-associated TCR beta chains appeared HLA-restricted, with HLA associations seemingly driven largely by CMV exposure. Broadly in line with IMGT annotations, most TCR beta V segments showed up in productive rearrangements about 90% or about 30% of the time in an earlier analysis of 450 to 750 of the donors. A few of the identified cytomegalovirus-associated TCR beta chains were confirmed in vitro to be specific for cytomegalovirus antigens. The cohort was sequenced for TCR beta chains only, and without alpha or paired-chain data the features that could be detected were limited. According to the authors, the approach could potentially be generalized to other disease states and immunological phenotypes. Most TCR sequences were observed very rarely across donors, whereas some public TCRs were present in many individuals. Assigning TCR associations to individual alleles was difficult when HLA alleles, especially DR and DQ, strongly co-occurred. Several of the top co-occurrence clusters appeared to be linked to parvovirus B19, influenza, CMV and Epstein-Barr virus, according to a later analysis. Because HLA typing was unavailable for some donors at each locus, only the typed subset was used in association tests. About 15 rarely observed V segments, including chromosome 9 orphons, were excluded from the earlier analysis of just under 600 of the donors because counts were too low. CMV serostatus was the only immune exposure information available for the cohort. An association between a missense DCLRE1C variant and V-gene and J-gene trimming of TCR beta chains was found in a later genetic analysis and replicated in an independent cohort. The sequencing pipeline was judged likely to have produced a cluster of highly shared sequence variants as a technical artifact. Cytomegalovirus status was reported to be diagnosed by the classifier with high specificity and sensitivity in both the original and validation cohorts. Compared with equally common non-associated chains, HLA-associated TCR beta chains in a later analysis were more clonally expanded and had lower generation probabilities. A further reported finding was that TCR beta sequences accurately predicted the HLA-A and HLA-B alleles for most subjects in the first cohort. A later genetic analysis reported fewer N-insertions in productive TCRs among donors in an Asian-associated ancestry cluster than the roughly 690-donor mean. Presence/absence analyses assumed roughly uniform sequencing depth across donors, an assumption that may not hold. A total of about 150 TCR beta chains were listed by the study as associated with cytomegalovirus. Correlated functional status among segregating V segments might reflect linkage disequilibrium, but an unknown experimental factor could not be ruled out. In a later analysis, around 17,000 TCR beta sequences were associated with specific HLA alleles at a false discovery rate of 0.05. A later analysis found that TCR association rates varied across HLA loci, with DRB1 alleles showing the most associated TCRs and HLA-C alleles the fewest.

The library was produced with the immunoSEQ multiplex PCR assay. The multiplex PCR relied on a mix of 60 forward primers for TCR Vbeta segments and 13 reverse primers for TCR Jbeta segments. The CDR3 region of rearranged TCR beta genes was amplified from genomic DNA with a multiplex PCR assay. The Illumina HiSeq System was used to sequence the amplified TCR beta libraries as 87-base-pair reads. In the original analysis: Across the 500 to 750 repertoires, a later analysis counted some 81 million unique TCR beta chains, about 10 million of which were shared by at least two donors. To remove PCR and sequencing errors, raw reads were error-corrected and collapsed into unique sequences using a nearest-neighbor algorithm that merged closely related sequences. To assign V, D and J gene segments, CDR3 sequences were aligned to IMGT reference sequences. For a sequence to be retained, at least a six-nucleotide match to both a V gene segment and a J gene segment was required. Rearrangements were classified as productive when the CDR3 lacked stop codons and remained in frame with V and J, and all other rearrangements were classified as non-productive. CDR3 was defined according to IMGT convention as the region running from the second conserved V-encoded cysteine to the conserved J-encoded phenylalanine. The earlier analysis of 500 to 600 of the donors excluded sequences that lacked an unambiguous match to a single V gene segment. An earlier analysis of 500 to 600 of the donors classified V segments as functional when productive rearrangements were above 56.7% and as segregating when the standard deviation between donors was above 5%. A statistical classification framework was developed to diagnose cytomegalovirus status using the catalog of TCR beta chain sequences. A later analysis assigned V and J genes by comparing TCR nucleotide sequences with IMGT/GENE-DB human TR gene sequences. Using the TCRdist pipeline, a later analysis assigned CDR3 sequences along with most-parsimonious VDJ recombination scenarios. In a later analysis, each TCR beta chain was defined by its CDR3 amino acid sequence together with its V-gene family, and reads lacking a unique V-gene family were excluded. As a way to deal with suspected cross-contamination and a sequencing artifact, a later analysis dropped nearly 600 nucleotide sequences that were highly shared and had low generation probability. In a later analysis, a clonal expansion index was calculated for each public chain from normalized within-repertoire ranks of inferred template counts. Generation probabilities in a later analysis came from a VDJ recombination model fitted to out-of-frame rearrangements, and those results were checked against IGoR. Hypergeometric tests were used in a later analysis to score TCR-TCR, TCR-HLA and TCR-CMV co-occurrence, with a repertoire-size bias correction applied to the TCR pairs. A later analysis estimated false discovery rates by permuting HLA or CMV assignments 20 times. In a later analysis, co-occurring TCRs were grouped with DBSCAN, and TCRdist sequence similarity was added when clustering was performed within HLA-allele-positive subsets. For co-occurrence clustering, repertoires with fewer than 30,000 or more than 120,000 public chains were excluded, along with 4 to 6 repertoires with anomalous nucleotide sharing. TCRdb stores this immuneACCESS table with in-frame sequences only. Part of the clones is absent; in the studies checked, under half of the shortfall reflects unresolved V genes, and no reason is known for the rest. V and J calls and clone size come straight from that table; D and trimming were deduced from the DNA. The sample has 70,000 to 95,000 clones on record, about 75% of them singletons. The ten top clones hold roughly a tenth of the sample.

The sequenced material came from PBMCs. The clonotype comes from a man younger than 45 in good health and CMV-seropositive.

The CDR3 reads CSVGKTGGASGTEAFF. The nucleotide sequence is given as TGCAGCGTTGGCAAGACAGGGGGCGCGTCAGGCACTGAAGCTTTCTTT. This chain joins TRBV29-1 to TRBJ1-1, with 10 bases in between that match TRBD1. Trimming leaves V shorter by 4 bases and J shorter by 4 bases, with the junction holding 12 bases beyond the gene matches. Per the germline V gene, SQVTM is the CDR1 and ANQGSEA is the CDR2. The CDR3 runs 16 residues from the cysteine to the phenylalanine. Of the read, only the CDR3 DNA is kept; its 48 bases are in frame from base 1.